The TCR beta chain under discussion was sequenced for a study of cytomegalovirus exposure and HLA in healthy donors. Study-level findings and limits: Immune exposure was documented only through CMV serostatus. Common viral pathogens seemed to be connected with several of the most significant clusters, according to a later analysis. A few CMV-associated chains proved CMV antigen-specific in vitro.

The CDR3 has 14 amino acids. Germline CDR1 and CDR2: SGHNT and YENEEA. Trimming left V 6 bases short and J 1 base short, with 12 bases between. The PCR contained 60 Vbeta and 13 Jbeta primers. TCRdb's table, derived via immunoSEQ multiplex PCR, lists solely in-frame clones and lacks some. The sample has about 130,000 clones, roughly 10% seen once; the top ten hold 3.5% to 5%. This clone occurred a few times. What it binds is unknown. This TCR derives from a woman between 18 and 29 years old in good health and CMV-seropositive. This chain connects TRBV11-3 to TRBJ1-1; possibly TRBD1 for D (5 bases). The material sequenced was PBMCs. The CDR3 loop reads CASRDPDRNTEAFF. DNA for the CDR3: TGTGCCAGCAGAGATCCAGACAGGAACACTGAAGCTTTCTTT.